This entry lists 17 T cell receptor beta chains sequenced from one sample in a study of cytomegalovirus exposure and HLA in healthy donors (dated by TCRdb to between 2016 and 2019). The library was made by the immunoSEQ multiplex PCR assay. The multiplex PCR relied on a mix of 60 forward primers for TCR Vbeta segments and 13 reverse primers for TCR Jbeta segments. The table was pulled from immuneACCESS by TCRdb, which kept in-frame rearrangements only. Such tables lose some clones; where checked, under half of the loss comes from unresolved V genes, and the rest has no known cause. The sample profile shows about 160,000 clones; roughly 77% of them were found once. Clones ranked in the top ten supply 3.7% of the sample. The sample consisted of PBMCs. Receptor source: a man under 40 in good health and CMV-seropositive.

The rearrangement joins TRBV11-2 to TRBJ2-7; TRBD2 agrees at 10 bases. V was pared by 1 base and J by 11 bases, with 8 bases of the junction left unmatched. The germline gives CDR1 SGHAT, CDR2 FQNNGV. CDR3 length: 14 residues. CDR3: CASSLASGGAKEYF. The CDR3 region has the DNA TGTGCCAGCAGCTTAGCAAGCGGGGGGGCCAAGGAGTACTTC.

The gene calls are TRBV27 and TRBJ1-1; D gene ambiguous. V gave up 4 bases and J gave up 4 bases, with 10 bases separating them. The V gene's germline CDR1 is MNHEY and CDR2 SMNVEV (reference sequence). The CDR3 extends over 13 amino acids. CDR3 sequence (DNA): TGTGCCAGCAGTTCCCGGGAAGCCACTGAAGCTTTCTTT. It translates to CASSSREATEAFF.

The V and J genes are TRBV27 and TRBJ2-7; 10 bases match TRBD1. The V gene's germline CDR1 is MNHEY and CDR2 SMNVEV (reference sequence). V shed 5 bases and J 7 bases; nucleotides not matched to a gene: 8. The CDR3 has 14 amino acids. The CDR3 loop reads CASSPRTGGGEQYF. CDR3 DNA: TGTGCCAGCAGTCCCCGGACAGGGGGTGGTGAGCAGTACTTC.

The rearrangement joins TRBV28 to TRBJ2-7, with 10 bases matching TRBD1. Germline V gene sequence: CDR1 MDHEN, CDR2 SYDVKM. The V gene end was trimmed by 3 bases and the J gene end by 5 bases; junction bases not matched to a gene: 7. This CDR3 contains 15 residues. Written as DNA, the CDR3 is TGTGCCAGCAGTTTCATCCGGGACAGGGGTCACGAGCAGTACTTC. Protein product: CASSFIRDRGHEQYF.

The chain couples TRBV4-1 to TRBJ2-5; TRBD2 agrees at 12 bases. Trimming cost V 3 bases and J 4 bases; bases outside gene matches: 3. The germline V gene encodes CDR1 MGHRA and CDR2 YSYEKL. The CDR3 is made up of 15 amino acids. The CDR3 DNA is TGCGCCAGCAGCCACTTACTAGCGGGGGGAGAGACCCAGTACTTC. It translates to CASSHLLAGGETQYF.

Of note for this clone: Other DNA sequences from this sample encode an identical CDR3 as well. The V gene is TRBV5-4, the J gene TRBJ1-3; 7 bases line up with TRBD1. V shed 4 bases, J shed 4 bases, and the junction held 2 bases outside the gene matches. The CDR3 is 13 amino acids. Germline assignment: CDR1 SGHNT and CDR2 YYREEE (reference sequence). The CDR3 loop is CASSEGQGNTIYF. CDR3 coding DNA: TGTGCCAGCAGCGAGGGACAGGGAAACACCATATATTTT.

CDR3 DNA: TGTGCCAGCAGTCTAGGGACTAGTAAGAATGAGCAGTTCTTC. Translated: CASSLGTSKNEQFF. The chain links TRBV28 to TRBJ2-1, with 8 positions matching TRBD2. Germline CDR1 reads MDHEN; CDR2 reads SYDVKM. This CDR3 has 14 amino acids. V was pared by 5 bases and J by 7 bases, with 7 bases of the junction left unmatched.

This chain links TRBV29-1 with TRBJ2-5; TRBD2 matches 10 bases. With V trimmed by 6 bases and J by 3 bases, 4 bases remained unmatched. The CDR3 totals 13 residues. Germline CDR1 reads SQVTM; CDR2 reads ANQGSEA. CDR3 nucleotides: TGCAGCGTCACCGGGACTAGCGAAGAGACCCAGTACTTC. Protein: CSVTGTSEETQYF.

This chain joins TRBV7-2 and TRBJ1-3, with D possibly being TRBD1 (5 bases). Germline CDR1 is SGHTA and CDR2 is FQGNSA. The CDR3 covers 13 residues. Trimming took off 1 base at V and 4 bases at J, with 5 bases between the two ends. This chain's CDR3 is CASSLDRGNTIYF. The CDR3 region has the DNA TGTGCCAGCAGCTTAGACAGGGGAAACACCATATATTTT.

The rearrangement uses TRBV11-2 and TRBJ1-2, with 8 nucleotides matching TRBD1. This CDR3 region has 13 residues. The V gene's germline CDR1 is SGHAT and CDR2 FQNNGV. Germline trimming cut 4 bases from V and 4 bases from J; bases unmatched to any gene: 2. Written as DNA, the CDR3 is TGTGCCAGCAGCTCGACAGGGGCCTATGGCTACACCTTC. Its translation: CASSSTGAYGYTF.

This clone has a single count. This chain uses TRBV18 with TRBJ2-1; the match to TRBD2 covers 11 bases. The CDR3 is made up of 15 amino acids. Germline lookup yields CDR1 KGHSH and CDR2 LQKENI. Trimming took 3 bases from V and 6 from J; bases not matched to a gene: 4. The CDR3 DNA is TGTGCCAGCTCACCCCTAGCGGGGGGTCTCAATGAGCAGTTCTTC. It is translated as CASSPLAGGLNEQFF.

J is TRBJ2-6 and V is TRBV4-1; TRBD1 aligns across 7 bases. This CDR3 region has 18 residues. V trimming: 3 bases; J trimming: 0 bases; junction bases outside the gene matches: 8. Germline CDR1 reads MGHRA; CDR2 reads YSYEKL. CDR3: CASSQDPGQFSGANVLTF. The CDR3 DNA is TGCGCCAGCAGCCAGGACCCGGGACAGTTCTCTGGGGCCAACGTCCTGACTTTC.

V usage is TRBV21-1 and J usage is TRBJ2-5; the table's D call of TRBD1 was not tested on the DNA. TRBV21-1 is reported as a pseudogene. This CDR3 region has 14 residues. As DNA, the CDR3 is TGTGCCAGCGCTGAACGGACAGGCCAAGAGACCCAGTACTTC. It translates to CASAERTGQETQYF.

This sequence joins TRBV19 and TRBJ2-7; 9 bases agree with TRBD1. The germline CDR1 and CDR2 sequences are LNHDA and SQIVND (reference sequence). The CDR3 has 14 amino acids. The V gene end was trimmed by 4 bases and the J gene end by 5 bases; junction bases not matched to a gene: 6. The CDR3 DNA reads TGTGCCAGTAGTACCGGACAGGGGTCCAACGAGCAGTACTTC. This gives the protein CASSTGQGSNEQYF.

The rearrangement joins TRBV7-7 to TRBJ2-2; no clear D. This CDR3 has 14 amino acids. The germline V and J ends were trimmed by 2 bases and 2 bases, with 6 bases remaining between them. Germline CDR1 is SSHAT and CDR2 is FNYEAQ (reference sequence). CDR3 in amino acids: CASSLSRNTGELFF. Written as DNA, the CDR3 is TGTGCCAGCAGCTTATCCAGAAACACCGGGGAGCTGTTTTTT.

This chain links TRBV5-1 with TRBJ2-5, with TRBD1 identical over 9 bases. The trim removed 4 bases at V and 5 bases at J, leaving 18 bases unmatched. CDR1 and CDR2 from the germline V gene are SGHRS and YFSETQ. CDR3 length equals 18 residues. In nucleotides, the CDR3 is TGCGCCAGCAGCCAGGGGAGTTTAAAACAGGGGGCTTCGGAGACCCAGTACTTC. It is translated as CASSQGSLKQGASETQYF.

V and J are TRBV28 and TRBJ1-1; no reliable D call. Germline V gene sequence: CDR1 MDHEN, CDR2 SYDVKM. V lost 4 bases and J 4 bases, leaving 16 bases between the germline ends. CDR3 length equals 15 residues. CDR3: CASSSLVTMATEAFF. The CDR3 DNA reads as TGTGCCAGCAGTTCTCTCGTTACTATGGCCACTGAAGCTTTCTTT. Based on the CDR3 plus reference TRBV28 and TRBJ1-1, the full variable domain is DVKVTQSSRYLVKRTGEKVFLECVQDMDHENMFWYRQDPGLGLRLIYFSYDVKMKEKGDIPEGYSVSREKKERFSLILESASTNQTSMYLCASSSLVTMATEAFFGQGTRLTVV.